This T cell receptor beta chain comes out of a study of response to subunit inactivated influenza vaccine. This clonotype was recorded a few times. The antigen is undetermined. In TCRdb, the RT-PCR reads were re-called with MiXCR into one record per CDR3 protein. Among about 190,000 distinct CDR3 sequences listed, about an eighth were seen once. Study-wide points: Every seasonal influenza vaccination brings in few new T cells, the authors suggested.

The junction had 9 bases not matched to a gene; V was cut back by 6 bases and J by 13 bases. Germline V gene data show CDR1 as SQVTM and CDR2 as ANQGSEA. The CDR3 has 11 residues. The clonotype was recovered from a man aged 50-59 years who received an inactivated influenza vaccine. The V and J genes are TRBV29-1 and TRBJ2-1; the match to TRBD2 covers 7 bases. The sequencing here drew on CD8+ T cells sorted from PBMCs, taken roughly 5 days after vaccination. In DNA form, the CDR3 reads TGCAGCGTGGACGGGGGACTACTCCAGTTCTTC. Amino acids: CSVDGGLLQFF.